The sequence of this TCR beta chain was determined in a study of graft-versus-host responses after intestinal transplantation. Study-level information: Anti-thymocyte globulin was used for induction in all recipients, who then took tacrolimus and steroids for approximately 3 years.

As regards this clone: Its antigen is still unknown.

Germline CDR1 SEHNR, CDR2 FQNEAQ (reference sequence). The V end was cut by 4 bases, the J end by 4 bases, with 13 bases between. This CDR3 spans 14 amino acids. Both intraepithelial and lamina propria lymphocytes were released by processing graft tissue. Some clones are missing from TCRdb's copy, which holds only in-frame ones; the method was immunoSEQ multiplex PCR. Altogether some 18,000 clones are present, roughly 72% being singletons, with the ten largest covering around 8.2%. Findings and limits, study-wide: GvH clones were identified in recipient marrow, with some first appearing in ileum or blood.

The material sequenced was ileum tissue, taken about 20 days after intestinal transplant. The chain uses TRBV7-9 and TRBJ1-2; no clear D gene. The TCR comes from a human patient who received an intestinal transplant, so some T cells may come from the graft donor. CDR3: CASSSAEFTYGYTF. In DNA form, the CDR3 reads TGTGCCAGCAGCTCGGCGGAGTTTACCTATGGCTACACCTTC.